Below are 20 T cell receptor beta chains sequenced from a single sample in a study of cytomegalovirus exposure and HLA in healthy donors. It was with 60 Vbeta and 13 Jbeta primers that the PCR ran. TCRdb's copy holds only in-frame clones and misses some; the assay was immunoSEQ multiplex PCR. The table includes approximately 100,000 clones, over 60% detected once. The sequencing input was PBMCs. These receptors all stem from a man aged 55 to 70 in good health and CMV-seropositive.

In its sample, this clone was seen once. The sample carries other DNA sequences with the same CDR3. The CDR3 nucleotides read TGCGCCAGCAGCCCACCCGACAGTTATGGCTACACCTTC. Translation gives CASSPPDSYGYTF. The J gene is TRBJ1-2, the V gene TRBV5-1, with TRBD1 as a possible D gene (5 bases). Germline CDR1 SGHRS, CDR2 YFSETQ. This CDR3 comprises 13 residues. V was shortened by 4 bases and J by 5 bases, with 12 bases between the two germline ends.

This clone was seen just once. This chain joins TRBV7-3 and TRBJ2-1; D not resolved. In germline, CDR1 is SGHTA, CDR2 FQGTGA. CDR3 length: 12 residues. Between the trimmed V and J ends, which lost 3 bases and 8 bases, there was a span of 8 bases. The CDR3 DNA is TGTGCCAGCAGCTTTAGTGGAGATGAGCAGTTCTTC. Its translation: CASSFSGDEQFF.

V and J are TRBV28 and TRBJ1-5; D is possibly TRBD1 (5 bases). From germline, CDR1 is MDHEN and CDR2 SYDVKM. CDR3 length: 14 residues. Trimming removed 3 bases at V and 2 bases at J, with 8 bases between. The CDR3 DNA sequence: TGTGCCAGCAGTTTGGGGGGGGGCAATCAGCCCCAGCATTTT. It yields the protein CASSLGGGNQPQHF.

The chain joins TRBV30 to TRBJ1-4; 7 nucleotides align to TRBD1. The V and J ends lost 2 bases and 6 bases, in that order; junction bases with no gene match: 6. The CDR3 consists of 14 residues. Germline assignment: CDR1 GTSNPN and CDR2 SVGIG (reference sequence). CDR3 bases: TGTGCCTGGAGTAGGTGGCAGGGGGATGAAAAACTGTTTTTT. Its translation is CAWSRWQGDEKLFF.

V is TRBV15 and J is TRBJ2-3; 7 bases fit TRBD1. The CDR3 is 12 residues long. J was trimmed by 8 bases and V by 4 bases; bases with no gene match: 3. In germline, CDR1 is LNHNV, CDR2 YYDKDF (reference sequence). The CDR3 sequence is CATSTAGGTQYF. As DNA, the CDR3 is TGTGCCACCAGCACTGCAGGGGGTACGCAGTATTTT. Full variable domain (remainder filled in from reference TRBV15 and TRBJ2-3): DAMVIQNPRYQVTQFGKPVTLSCSQTLNHNVMYWYQQKSSQAPKLLFHYYDKDFNNEADTPDNFQSRRPNTSFCFLDIRSPGLGDTAMYLCATSTAGGTQYFGPGTRLTVL.

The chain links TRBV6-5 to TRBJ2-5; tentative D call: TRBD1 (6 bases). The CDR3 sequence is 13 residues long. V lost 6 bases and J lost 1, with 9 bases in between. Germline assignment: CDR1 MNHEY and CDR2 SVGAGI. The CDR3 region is CASSDRPQETQYF. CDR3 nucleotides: TGTGCCAGCAGCGACAGGCCCCAAGAGACCCAGTACTTC.

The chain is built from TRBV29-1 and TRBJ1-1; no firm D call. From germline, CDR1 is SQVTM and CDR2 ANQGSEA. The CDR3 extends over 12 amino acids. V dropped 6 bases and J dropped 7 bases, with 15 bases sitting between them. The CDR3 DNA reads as TGCAGCGTCCATTTCCTATCGGGTGAAGCTTTCTTT. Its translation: CSVHFLSGEAFF.

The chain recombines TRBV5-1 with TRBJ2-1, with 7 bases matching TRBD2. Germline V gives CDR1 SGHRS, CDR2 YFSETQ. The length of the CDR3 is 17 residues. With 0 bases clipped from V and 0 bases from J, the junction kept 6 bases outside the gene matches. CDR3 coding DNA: TGCGCCAGCAGCTTGGAAACTTCGGGGGGCTCCTACAATGAGCAGTTCTTC. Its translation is CASSLETSGGSYNEQFF. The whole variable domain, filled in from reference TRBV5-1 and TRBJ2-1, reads KAGVTQTPRYLIKTRGQQVTLSCSPISGHRSVSWYQQTPGQGLQFLFEYFSETQRNKGNFPGRFSGRQFSNSRSEMNVSTLELGDSALYLCASSLETSGGSYNEQFFGPGTRLTVL.

The CDR3: CASSTERWDTNQPQHF. The CDR3 DNA is TGTGCCAGCAGCACTGAACGGTGGGACACGAATCAGCCCCAGCATTTT. The chain is built from TRBV5-5 and TRBJ1-5; possibly TRBD1 for D (6 bases). The CDR3 runs 16 residues. The germline gives CDR1 SGHKS, CDR2 YYEKEE (reference sequence). Trimming took off 4 bases at V and 4 bases at J, with 18 bases between the two ends.

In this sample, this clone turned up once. The CDR3 loop reads CASSFQRRASYNEQFF. CDR3 DNA: TGTGCCAGTAGTTTCCAGCGGCGCGCCTCCTACAATGAGCAGTTCTTC. This chain uses TRBV19 with TRBJ2-1; D is possibly TRBD2 (5 bases). V lost 5 bases to trimming and J lost 0 bases, with 14 bases between them. CDR3 length equals 16 residues. Germline V gene data show CDR1 as LNHDA and CDR2 as SQIVND (reference sequence).

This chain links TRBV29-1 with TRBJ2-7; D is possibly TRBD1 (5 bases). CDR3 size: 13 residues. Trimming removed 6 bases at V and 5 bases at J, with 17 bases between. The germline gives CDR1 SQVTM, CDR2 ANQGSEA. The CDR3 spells CSVPRAGMNEQYF. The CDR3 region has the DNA TGCAGCGTCCCCCGGGCAGGGATGAACGAGCAGTACTTC.

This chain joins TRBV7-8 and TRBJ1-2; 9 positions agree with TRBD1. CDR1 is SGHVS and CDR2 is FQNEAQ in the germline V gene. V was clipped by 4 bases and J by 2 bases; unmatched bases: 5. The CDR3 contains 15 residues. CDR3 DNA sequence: TGTGCCAGCAGCTCGAGGACAGGGGACAACTATGGCTACACCTTC. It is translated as CASSSRTGDNYGYTF.

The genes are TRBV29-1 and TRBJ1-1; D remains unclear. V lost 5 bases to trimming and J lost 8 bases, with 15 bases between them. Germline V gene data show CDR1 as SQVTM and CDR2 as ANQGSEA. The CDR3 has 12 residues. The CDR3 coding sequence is TGCAGCGTTTCGGACCCGGGGTCCGAAGCTTTCTTT. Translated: CSVSDPGSEAFF.

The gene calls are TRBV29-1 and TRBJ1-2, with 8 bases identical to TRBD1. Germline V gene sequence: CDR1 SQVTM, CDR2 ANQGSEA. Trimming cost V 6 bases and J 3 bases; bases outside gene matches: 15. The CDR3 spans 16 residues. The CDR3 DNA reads TGCAGCGTCGACCCAGGGGGCGTAAAGGGGGACTATGGCTACACCTTC. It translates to CSVDPGGVKGDYGYTF.

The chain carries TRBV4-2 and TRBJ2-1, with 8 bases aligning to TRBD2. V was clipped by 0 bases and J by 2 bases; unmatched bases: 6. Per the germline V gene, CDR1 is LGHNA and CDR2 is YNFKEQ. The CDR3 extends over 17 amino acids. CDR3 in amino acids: CASSQEGSGVTYNEQFF. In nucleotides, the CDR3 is TGTGCCAGCAGCCAAGAGGGTAGCGGGGTCACCTACAATGAGCAGTTCTTC.

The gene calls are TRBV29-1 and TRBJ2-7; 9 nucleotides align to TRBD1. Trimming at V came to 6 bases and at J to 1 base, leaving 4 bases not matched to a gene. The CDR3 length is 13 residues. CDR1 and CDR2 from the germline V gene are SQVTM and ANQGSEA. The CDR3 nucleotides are TGCAGCGTAACAGGGGGCGCTTCCTACGAGCAGTACTTC. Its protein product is CSVTGGASYEQYF.

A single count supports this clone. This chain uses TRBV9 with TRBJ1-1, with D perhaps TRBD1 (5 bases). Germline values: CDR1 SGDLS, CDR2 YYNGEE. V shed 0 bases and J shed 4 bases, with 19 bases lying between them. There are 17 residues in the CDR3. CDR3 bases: TGTGCCAGCAGCGTAGAGGAGGGGAGCCTTTACAGCACTGAAGCTTTCTTT. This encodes CASSVEEGSLYSTEAFF.

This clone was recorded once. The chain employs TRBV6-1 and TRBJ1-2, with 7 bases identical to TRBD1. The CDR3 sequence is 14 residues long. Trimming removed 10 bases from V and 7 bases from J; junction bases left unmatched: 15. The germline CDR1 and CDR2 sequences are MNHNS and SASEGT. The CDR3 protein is CATVRAQGERGYTF. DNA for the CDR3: TGTGCCACCGTTCGCGCTCAGGGGGAGCGTGGCTACACCTTC.

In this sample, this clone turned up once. CDR3 sequence: CASSYSRSGGTDTQYF. CDR3 sequence (DNA): TGTGCCAGCAGTTACTCGAGAAGCGGGGGCACAGATACGCAGTATTTT. The chain uses TRBV6-5 and TRBJ2-3, with 7 bases fitting TRBD2. Losses at the gene ends were 0 bases for V and 1 base for J; bases not matched to a gene: 4. This CDR3 region has 16 residues. In germline, CDR1 is MNHEY, CDR2 SVGAGI.

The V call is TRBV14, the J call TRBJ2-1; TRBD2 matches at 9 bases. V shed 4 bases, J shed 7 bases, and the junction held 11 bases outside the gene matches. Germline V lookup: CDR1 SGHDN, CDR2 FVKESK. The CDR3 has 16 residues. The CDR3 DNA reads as TGTGCCAGCAGCCTAAGGACTAGCGATGGGGGGAATGAGCAGTTCTTC. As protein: CASSLRTSDGGNEQFF.